This T cell receptor (beta chain) was found in a study of shared clonotypes between healthy human individuals. Naive CD8 cells comprised CD45RO-negative, CCR7-positively selected cells, excluding terminally differentiated effector memory CD45RA+ cells. Repertoires were generated with immunoSEQ multiplex PCR, while TCRdb's copy carries only in-frame clones and drops some. Seen here are around 2.1 million clones, approximately 94% observed once, and the top ten hold under 2%. The sample comprised naive CD8+ T cells from PBMCs. The clonotype was recovered from a man younger than 35 in good health. Some clones in this sample may be carry-over from other donors' samples.

The CDR3 reads CASGLTTLASRQYF. The DNA for the CDR3 is TGTGCTAGTGGTTTGACTACCCTAGCTTCACGCCAGTACTTC. V usage is TRBV12-5 and J usage is TRBJ2-5; TRBD2 might be the D (5 bases). CDR1 LGHNT and CDR2 FRNRAP come from the germline V gene. V lost 2 bases and J 10 bases, leaving 17 bases between the germline ends. The CDR3 spans 14 residues.